This T cell receptor beta chain was documented in a study of glioma-infiltrating T cells after dendritic cell vaccination. At the level of the study: Three intradermal dendritic cell vaccine injections were given every two weeks.

V lost 0 bases, J lost 2 bases, and 3 bases stayed unmatched. This CDR3 comprises 16 residues. The V gene's germline CDR1 is LGHNA and CDR2 YNFKEQ. Profiling relied on immunoSEQ multiplex PCR, and the TCRdb table lists in-frame clones only, not all of them. The sample has roughly 100,000 clones, roughly 79% seen once. Study outcomes and limitations: Higher TCR clonality did not directly relate to longer survival.

With respect to this clone: The antigen is unknown.

PBMC were collected before vaccination, two weeks after the third vaccination, and at progression. V usage is TRBV4-2 and J usage is TRBJ2-1; 8 nucleotides line up with TRBD2. The source is a human donor with glioblastoma. The sequences come from blood, collected before dendritic cell vaccination. The CDR3 DNA reads as TGTGCCAGCAGCCAAGAAGCGCGGGGGGCCTACAATGAGCAGTTCTTC. Translated: CASSQEARGAYNEQFF.